This paragraph reports one TCR beta chain. These data originate in a study of T cell responses to AZD1222 COVID-19 vaccine. Germline CDR1 MNHEY, CDR2 SMNVEV (reference sequence). V gave up 4 bases and J gave up 8 bases, with 11 bases separating them. The length of the CDR3 is 13 residues. Sequencing used immunoSEQ multiplex PCR; TCRdb keeps in-frame clones, though not all of them. The sample has under 150,000 clones, roughly 93% seen once. This rearrangement joins TRBV27 to TRBJ1-4; no clear D. This TCR was sampled from an adult who received the AZD1222 COVID-19 vaccine. This specimen consisted of peripheral blood, obtained 28 days after the second AZD1222 dose. CDR3 in amino acids: CASSWIGGEKLFF. The CDR3 DNA reads as TGTGCCAGCAGTTGGATAGGCGGCGAAAAACTGTTTTTT. The variable domain in full, completed from reference TRBV27 and TRBJ1-4, reads EAQVTQNPRYLITVTGKKLTVTCSQNMNHEYMSWYRQDPGLGLRQIYYSMNVEVTDKGDVPEGYKVSRKEKRNFPLILESPSPNQTSLYFCASSWIGGEKLFFGSGTQLSVL.